These T cell receptor beta chains were read from a single sample in a study of cytomegalovirus exposure and HLA in healthy donors. The protocol was immunoSEQ multiplex PCR, while the TCRdb copy is restricted to in-frame clones and leaves out a portion. The sample table sets out tens of thousands of clones. Sequences were obtained from PBMCs. The receptor set was obtained from a man in his fifties in good health and CMV-seropositive. The conserved cysteine and the conserved F or W are not part of the CDR3 here. The order of the fields is D gene, V gene, CDR3 protein. A D gene is named only where the DNA matches it firmly.

>.|TRBV5-4
ASSLSSGKYGYT
>.|TRBV4-3
ASSPLKEANYDHT
>TRBD1|TRBV6-5
ASSTTGGLNYGYT
>.|TRBV7-7
ASSLAGEGTQY
>TRBD2|TRBV9
ASSEGLAGLV
>TRBD1|TRBV30
AWRYQGAKYGYT
>TRBD2|TRBV18
ASSPTAGGGYNEQF
>TRBD1|TRBV19
ASSIQQGTYGYT
>.|TRBV5-4
ASSSYSSTDTQY
>.|TRBV5-1
ASSLDRVDEQY
>.|TRBV18
ASSPQRGRGNTEAF
>TRBD1|TRBV9
ASSRLGTGGLSSYT
>.|TRBV6-6
ASSSRQSLSYNEQF
>TRBD1|TRBV28
ASSSGQGYGYT
>TRBD2|TRBV9
ASSVGGRVHGELF
>TRBD1|TRBV5-1
ASSIDRVTDTQY
>TRBD1|TRBV19
ASSTTGGNQPQH
>.|TRBV10-1
ASSWAGTDTQY
>TRBD2|TRBV9
ASSVRGRGADTQY
>.|TRBV7-2
ASSLRYEQY
>.|TRBV27
ASSLSDSANYGYT
>TRBD1|TRBV4-3
ASSQWTGSNQPQH
>TRBD1|TRBV30
ACGTGGAYEQY
>TRBD1|TRBV5-5
ASSLFGTGFPQPQH
>.|TRBV6-1
ASYLELAF
>.|TRBV10-3
AIREDRGQPQH
>.|TRBV28
ASSSQYDTQY
>.|TRBV5-1
ASSLRDSSNEKLF
>.|TRBV28
ASSLGSDHGED
>.|TRBV4-1
ASSRQNTGELF
>TRBD2|TRBV29-1
SSNHFRAGGQGREQF
>.|TRBV10-3
AISGAASTGELF
>TRBD1|TRBV29-1
SVHRGGETQY
>.|TRBV18
ASSPGEGQPQH
>TRBD2|TRBV11-2
ASSLNRGDNEQY
>.|TRBV2
ASTRTAKAF
>TRBD2|TRBV29-1
SVTGTSGSVGQNIQY
>.|TRBV30
AWSWEGWDEKLF
>.|TRBV10-3
AISDRVPETQY
>.|TRBV19
ASSRQVMNTEAF
>TRBD2|TRBV13
ASTLLAGVGEQF
>TRBD1|TRBV10-1
ASSWDSDEKLF
>.|TRBV9
ASSVAGNSLEKLF
>.|TRBV7-2
ASSFTEGILGYT
>TRBD2|TRBV7-3
ASRNSGTRDTGELF
>.|TRBV5-1
ASSGQGGGTEAF
>.|TRBV6-6
ASSYVPGGPQPQH
>.|TRBV19
ATSIGGLRNTIY
>.|TRBV9
ASSVSGGNQPQH
>TRBD1|TRBV7-2
ASSPYTTGIGGYT
>.|TRBV19
ASSIGGQQNTEAF
>TRBD2|TRBV4-2
ASSQWGEGPYEQY
>.|TRBV9
ASSTTGNTEAF
>.|TRBV5-1
ASSQTTGNTEAF
>.|TRBV7-2
ASSLELGRYEQY
>TRBD1|TRBV6-5
ASSRTGGNEKLF
>TRBD1|TRBV9
ASSVVGGETQY
>TRBD1|TRBV5-4
ASSLRQGAYGYT
>.|TRBV4-3
ASSQVRMGGYADTQY